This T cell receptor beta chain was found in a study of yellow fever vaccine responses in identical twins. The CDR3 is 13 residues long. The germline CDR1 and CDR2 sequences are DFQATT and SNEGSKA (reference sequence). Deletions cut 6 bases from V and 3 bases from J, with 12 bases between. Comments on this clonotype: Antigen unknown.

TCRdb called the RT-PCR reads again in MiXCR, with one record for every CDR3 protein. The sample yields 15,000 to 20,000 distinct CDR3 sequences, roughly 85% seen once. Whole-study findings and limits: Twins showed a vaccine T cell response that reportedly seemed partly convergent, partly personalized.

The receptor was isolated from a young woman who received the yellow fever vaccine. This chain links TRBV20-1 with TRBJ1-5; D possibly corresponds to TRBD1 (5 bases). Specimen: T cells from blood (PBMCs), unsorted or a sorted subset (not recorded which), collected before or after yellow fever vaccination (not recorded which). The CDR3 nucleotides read TGCAGTGCCGTTACAGGTATCAATCAGCCCCAGCATTTT. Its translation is CSAVTGINQPQHF.